This record concerns one T cell receptor (beta chain) sequence. As yet, its antigen is unknown. UMI-labeled 5' RACE yielded the TRB cDNA libraries. Each CDR3 protein gets one entry in TCRdb, which reprocessed the 5' RACE reads and gives no DNA. This sample's table has about 43,000 distinct CDR3 sequences. Researchers reported sorting every CD8+ T cell subset in triplicate, 300,000 cells per sort. This entry is derived from a study of CXCR3-negative and CXCR3-positive naive CD8 T cells. General observations from the study: Post-cryopreservation CXCR3 expression was partly diminished, and the bulk of assays employed fresh PBMCs.

The TCR sequence derives from a human donor in good health. Some clones in this sample may be carry-over from other donors' samples. Sequenced input: memory CD8+ T cells from blood.

The CDR3: CASSQGQDTQYF. J is TRBJ2-3 and V is TRBV4-1. In germline, CDR1 is MGHRA, CDR2 YSYEKL. This CDR3 is built from 12 residues.